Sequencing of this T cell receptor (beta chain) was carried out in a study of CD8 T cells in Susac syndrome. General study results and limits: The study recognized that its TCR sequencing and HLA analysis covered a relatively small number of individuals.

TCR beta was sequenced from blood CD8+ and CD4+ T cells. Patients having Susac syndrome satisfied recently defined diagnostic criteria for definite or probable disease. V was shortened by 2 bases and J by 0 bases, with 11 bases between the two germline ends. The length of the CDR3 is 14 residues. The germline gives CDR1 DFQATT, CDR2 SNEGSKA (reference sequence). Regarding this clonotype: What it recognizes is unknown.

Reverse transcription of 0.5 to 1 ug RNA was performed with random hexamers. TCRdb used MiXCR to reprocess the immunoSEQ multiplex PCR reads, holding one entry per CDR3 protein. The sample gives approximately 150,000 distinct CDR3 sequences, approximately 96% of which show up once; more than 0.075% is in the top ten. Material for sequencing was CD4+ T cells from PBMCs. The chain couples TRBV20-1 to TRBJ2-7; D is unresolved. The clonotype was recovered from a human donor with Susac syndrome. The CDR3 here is CSARRTGFSYEQYF. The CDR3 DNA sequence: TGCAGTGCTAGAAGGACGGGTTTCTCCTACGAGCAGTACTTC.